This entry is about one TCR beta chain. As yet, its antigen is unknown. The repertoire was sequenced with immunoSEQ multiplex PCR; TCRdb's copy has only in-frame clones and lacks some. The repertoire holds about 35,000 clones, with approximately 86% as singletons. Looked up from germline, CDR1 is WSHSY and CDR2 is SAAADI. CDR3 size: 12 residues. Deletions cut 10 bases from V and 3 bases from J, with 13 bases between. The data were taken from a study of T cell responses to AZD1222 COVID-19 vaccine. Study-level findings and limits: CD4 TCRs linked to vaccination spanned spike, dominating at 160-218 and 743-854.

The receptor was isolated from an adult in good health. J is TRBJ2-7 and V is TRBV10-2; the D is unclear. Sample: peripheral blood, taken on day 0 of AZD1222 vaccination. DNA of the CDR3: TGCGCCACCCTGGACGGAAACTACGAGCAGTACTTC. This gives the protein CATLDGNYEQYF.